These 7 T cell receptor beta chains were all obtained from the same sample, sequenced in a study of blood T cell repertoires in COVID-19. The repertoire was sequenced with immunoSEQ multiplex PCR; TCRdb's copy has only in-frame clones and lacks some. In the table there are about 200,000 clones, 80% of which are singletons. Sequenced sample: peripheral blood. The source of these receptors is a woman in her 70s with acute or convalescent COVID-19.

The chain combines TRBV29-1 with TRBJ2-5, with 7 bases lining up with TRBD2. Germline CDR1 reads SQVTM; CDR2 reads ANQGSEA. Trimming took 3 bases from V and 5 from J; bases not matched to a gene: 3. The CDR3 extends over 12 amino acids. As DNA, the CDR3 is TGCAGCGTTGAGGAGGGAGGGGAGACCCAGTACTTC. It is translated as CSVEEGGETQYF.

The V gene is TRBV5-1, the J gene TRBJ2-7; 12 bases are a match to TRBD2. Trimming took 3 bases from V and 2 from J; bases not matched to a gene: 6. In germline, CDR1 is SGHRS, CDR2 YFSETQ. The CDR3 covers 16 residues. In nucleotides, the CDR3 is TGCGCCAGCAGCTCGGTGACTAGCGGGAGAACCTACGAGCAGTACTTC. Its protein product is CASSSVTSGRTYEQYF.

This rearrangement joins TRBV19 to TRBJ1-1, with unresolved D. V lost 2 bases and J lost 1, with 8 bases in between. Germline values: CDR1 LNHDA, CDR2 SQIVND (reference sequence). The CDR3 spans 14 residues. The CDR3 region has the DNA TGTGCCAGTAGTATATCCAGGAAGAACACTGAAGCTTTCTTT. Its translation is CASSISRKNTEAFF.

This sequence joins TRBV18 and TRBJ1-2, with 7 positions matching TRBD1. Germline CDR1 is KGHSH and CDR2 is LQKENI. Trimming cost V 2 bases and J 2 bases; bases outside gene matches: 11. The length of the CDR3 is 17 residues. The CDR3 DNA sequence: TGTGCCAGCTCACCAGGCAGGGGGGCGGCGCCGAACTATGGCTACACCTTC. Amino acid sequence: CASSPGRGAAPNYGYTF.

The chain carries TRBV3-1 (or the pseudogene TRBV3-2) and TRBJ1-4, with D possibly TRBD1 on 5 matching bases. V dropped 0 bases and J dropped 8 bases, with 16 bases sitting between them. Germline V lookup: CDR1 LGHDT, CDR2 YNNKEL (reference sequence). The CDR3 contains 16 residues. This CDR3 is CASSQDIRARGEKLFF. The CDR3 DNA reads TGTGCCAGCAGCCAAGATATCAGGGCGCGCGGAGAAAAACTGTTTTTT.

The V and J genes are TRBV5-1 and TRBJ1-2; 9 bases are a match to TRBD1. J gave up 1 base and V 4 bases, and 8 bases lay outside the gene matches. CDR1 SGHRS and CDR2 YFSETQ come from the germline V gene. The CDR3 length is 16 residues. The CDR3 sequence: CASSPETGGLNYGYTF. The CDR3 nucleotides read TGCGCCAGCAGCCCGGAGACAGGGGGGCTTAACTATGGCTACACCTTC.

V gene TRBV30 combines with J gene TRBJ1-2; D may be TRBD1 (6 bases). CDR1 and CDR2 from the germline V gene are GTSNPN and SVGIG (reference sequence). The CDR3 contains 12 residues. V shed 5 bases and J shed 1 base, with 8 bases lying between them. CDR3 DNA: TGTGCCTGGGGACAGATTAACTATGGCTACACCTTC. It is translated as CAWGQINYGYTF.